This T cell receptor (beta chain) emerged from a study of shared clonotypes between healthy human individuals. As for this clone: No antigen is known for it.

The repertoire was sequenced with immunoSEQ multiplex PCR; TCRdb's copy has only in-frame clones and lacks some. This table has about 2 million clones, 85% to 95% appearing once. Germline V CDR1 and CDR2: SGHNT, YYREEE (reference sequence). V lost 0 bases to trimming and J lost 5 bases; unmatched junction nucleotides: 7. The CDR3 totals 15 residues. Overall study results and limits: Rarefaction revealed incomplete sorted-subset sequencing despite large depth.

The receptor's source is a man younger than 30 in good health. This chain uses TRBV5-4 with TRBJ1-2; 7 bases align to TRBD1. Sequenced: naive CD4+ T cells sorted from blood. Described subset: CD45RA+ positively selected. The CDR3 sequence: CASSLGVGDRYGYTF. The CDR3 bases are TGTGCCAGCAGCTTGGGGGTCGGGGACAGATATGGCTACACCTTC. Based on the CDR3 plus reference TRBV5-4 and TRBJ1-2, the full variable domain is ETGVTQSPTHLIKTRGQQVTLRCSSQSGHNTVSWYQQALGQGPQFIFQYYREEENGRGNFPPRFSGLQFPNYSSELNVNALELDDSALYLCASSLGVGDRYGYTFGSGTRLTVV.